The 21 T cell receptor beta chains listed next were all sequenced from one sample in a study of cytomegalovirus exposure and HLA in healthy donors. The PCR employed 60 Vbeta primers together with 13 Jbeta primers. TCRdb's table, derived via immunoSEQ multiplex PCR, lists solely in-frame clones and lacks some. The data hold some 130,000 clones, with about 63% observed a single time. Input material: PBMCs. Source of these receptors: a man aged 25 to 45 in good health and CMV-seropositive.

There are a few counts of this clone. V usage is TRBV7-3 and J usage is TRBJ2-4; perhaps TRBD2 as D (5 bases). CDR1 SGHTA and CDR2 FQGTGA come from the germline V gene. Between the trimmed V and J ends, which lost 2 bases and 8 bases, there was a span of 10 bases. CDR3 length: 13 amino acids. The CDR3 reads CASSLLGRDIQYF. CDR3 in DNA: TGTGCCAGCAGCTTACTGGGGAGAGACATTCAGTACTTC. The whole variable domain, filled in from reference TRBV7-3 and TRBJ2-4, reads GAGVSQTPSNKVTEKGKYVELRCDPISGHTALYWYRQSLGQGPEFLIYFQGTGAADDSGLPNDRFFAVRPEGSVSTLKIQRTERGDSAVYLCASSLLGRDIQYFGAGTRLSVL.

The rearrangement links TRBV27 to TRBJ2-2, with D possibly TRBD1 on 6 matching bases. Trimming pared 6 bases from V and 3 bases from J, leaving 14 bases between. Germline values: CDR1 MNHEY, CDR2 SMNVEV (reference sequence). This CDR3 region has 15 residues. The CDR3 here is CASSPKTGYTGELFF. CDR3 in DNA: TGTGCCAGCAGCCCAAAGACAGGATACACCGGGGAGCTGTTTTTT.

The chain links TRBV6-1 to TRBJ1-5; 8 bases align to TRBD1. The CDR3 has 15 amino acids. J lost 3 bases, V lost 6 bases, and 7 bases had no gene match. Germline V gene data show CDR1 as MNHNS and CDR2 as SASEGT. The CDR3 DNA follows: TGTGCCAGCAGAAGTCGGACAGGGCACAATCAGCCCCAGCATTTT. Amino acids: CASRSRTGHNQPQHF.

The rearrangement links TRBV11-2 to TRBJ2-7, with D perhaps TRBD2 (6 bases). Per germline, CDR1 SGHAT and CDR2 FQNNGV. Between the trimmed V and J ends, which lost 1 base and 6 bases, there was a span of 10 bases. There are 13 residues in the CDR3. Here the CDR3 reads CASSLALGGEQYF. The CDR3 coding sequence is TGTGCCAGCAGCTTAGCCCTCGGGGGCGAGCAGTACTTC.

This clone was recorded once. The chain links TRBV6-1 to TRBJ2-1; 7 bases agree with TRBD1. The CDR3 is 14 amino acids. Germline assignment: CDR1 MNHNS and CDR2 SASEGT. The V gene end was trimmed by 6 bases and the J gene end by 5 bases; junction bases not matched to a gene: 7. CDR3 DNA sequence: TGTGCCAGCAGACGAGAGACAGGGAACAATGAGCAGTTCTTC. Its translation is CASRRETGNNEQFF.

This clone has just a few counts. This chain links TRBV5-4 with TRBJ2-1, with a weak D call TRBD2 (5 bases). The V gene lost 1 base and the J gene lost 7 bases, with 15 bases spanning the gap. CDR1 and CDR2 from the germline V gene are SGHNT and YYREEE (reference sequence). CDR3 length equals 15 residues. The CDR3 DNA reads as TGTGCCAGCAGCTTGTCACTAGTCGCTGATAATGAGCAGTTCTTC. Amino acid sequence: CASSLSLVADNEQFF.

This chain connects TRBV5-1 to TRBJ2-2, with D perhaps matching TRBD2 (5 bases). The CDR3 runs to 14 residues. The ends were cut back, 4 bases at V and 0 bases at J, with 7 bases in the middle. The germline gives CDR1 SGHRS, CDR2 YFSETQ. CDR3 sequence reads: CASSDGANTGELFF. In DNA, the CDR3 is TGCGCCAGCAGCGACGGGGCGAACACCGGGGAGCTGTTTTTT.

This sequence joins TRBV29-1 and TRBJ1-2; 11 bases are shared with TRBD1. Germline-derived CDR1 and CDR2 are SQVTM and ANQGSEA. V was pared by 3 bases and J by 4 bases, with 10 bases of the junction left unmatched. This CDR3 has 16 amino acids. The CDR3 protein is CSVDGTGGSGGYGYTF. The CDR3, as DNA: TGCAGCGTTGATGGGACAGGGGGAAGCGGCGGCTATGGCTACACCTTC.

This chain links TRBV13 with TRBJ2-2, with TRBD1 identical over 7 bases. V shed 7 bases and J 3 bases; nucleotides not matched to a gene: 14. There are 17 residues in the CDR3. The germline V gene encodes CDR1 PRHDT and CDR2 FYEKMQ (reference sequence). This chain's CDR3 is CASKPIGQGQHTGELFF. CDR3 nucleotides: TGTGCCAGCAAACCCATAGGGCAGGGACAGCACACCGGGGAGCTGTTTTTT. Combining the CDR3 with reference TRBV13 and TRBJ2-2 gives the whole variable domain AAGVIQSPRHLIKEKRETATLKCYPIPRHDTVYWYQQGPGQDPQFLISFYEKMQSDKGSIPDRFSAQQFSDYHSELNMSSLELGDSALYFCASKPIGQGQHTGELFFGEGSRLTVL.

This clone was seen only a few times. The chain employs TRBV9 and TRBJ1-2, with a tentative D call TRBD1 (6 bases). This CDR3 comprises 16 residues. V was trimmed by 0 bases and J by 3 bases, leaving 15 bases between them. Germline values: CDR1 SGDLS, CDR2 YYNGEE. The CDR3 nucleotides read TGTGCCAGCAGCGTAGGGTCAGGGGCCTCGGACTATGGCTACACCTTC. As protein: CASSVGSGASDYGYTF.

This clone was observed a few times. This chain connects TRBV5-1 to TRBJ2-1; D is ambiguous. The CDR3 loop spans 12 amino acids. Trimming stripped 4 bases from V and 8 bases from J, with 10 bases between. Germline-derived CDR1 and CDR2 are SGHRS and YFSETQ. The DNA for the CDR3 is TGCGCCAGCAGCCTAGGTAGCTATGAGCAGTTCTTC. Translation: CASSLGSYEQFF.

The chain couples TRBV2 to TRBJ1-4; 7 nucleotides align to TRBD1. Germline trimming cut 7 bases from V and 7 bases from J; bases unmatched to any gene: 6. CDR3 length equals 13 residues. CDR1 is SNHLY, CDR2 FYNNEI, per germline. CDR3 DNA sequence: TGTGCCAGCACGGGACAGATAGTTGAAAAACTGTTTTTT. The encoded protein is CASTGQIVEKLFF.

In this sample, this clone turned up once. This chain connects TRBV6-6 to TRBJ1-5; a possible D gene is TRBD1 (6 bases). The V end was cut by 5 bases, the J end by 3 bases, with 14 bases between. Germline CDR1 MNHNY, CDR2 SVGAGI (reference sequence). The CDR3 has 15 amino acids. The CDR3 DNA follows: TGTGCCAGCAGTACCACAGGGAAACCCAATCAGCCCCAGCATTTT. It yields the protein CASSTTGKPNQPQHF.

This clone was detected only a few times. The CDR3 region is CASSPGQGVRFADTQYF. The CDR3, as DNA: TGTGCCAGTAGTCCTGGACAGGGGGTCAGGTTCGCAGATACGCAGTATTTT. The chain has TRBV19 and TRBJ2-3; 10 bases agree with TRBD1. The CDR3 covers 17 residues. Germline V gene lookup returns CDR1 LNHDA and CDR2 SQIVND (reference sequence). Unmatched junction bases numbered 12, after V lost 5 bases and J lost 4 bases.

The rearrangement joins TRBV2 to TRBJ2-3; 15 nucleotides agree with TRBD2. CDR3 length: 17 residues. Per germline, CDR1 SNHLY and CDR2 FYNNEI. Trimming at V came to 8 bases and at J to 4 bases, leaving 10 bases not matched to a gene. CDR3 nucleotide sequence: TGTGCCAGCCCAACGTTGGGACTAGCGGGAGGTCCAGATACGCAGTATTTT. Residues: CASPTLGLAGGPDTQYF. The whole variable domain, filled in from reference TRBV2 and TRBJ2-3, reads EPEVTQTPSHQVTQMGQEVILRCVPISNHLYFYWYRQILGQKVEFLVSFYNNEISEKSEIFDDQFSVERPDGSNFTLKIRSTKLEDSAMYFCASPTLGLAGGPDTQYFGPGTRLTVL.

The V and J genes are TRBV12-5 and TRBJ2-7; 9 bases fit TRBD2. The CDR3 has 12 amino acids. Unmatched junction bases numbered 8, after V lost 10 bases and J lost 7 bases. The germline V gene encodes CDR1 LGHNT and CDR2 FRNRAP. The CDR3 coding sequence is TGTGCTACGCGGCGGGAGGGCGGGGAGCAGTACTTC. Its translation: CATRREGGEQYF.

The rearrangement joins TRBV6-5 to TRBJ2-1, with unresolved D. Trimming removed 5 bases at V and 8 bases at J, with 13 bases between. This CDR3 is built from 13 residues. The germline V gene encodes CDR1 MNHEY and CDR2 SVGAGI. The chain's CDR3 is CASSEAVSDEQFF. CDR3 sequence (DNA): TGTGCCAGCAGTGAGGCTGTTTCGGATGAGCAGTTCTTC.

This clone was seen only a few times. The CDR3 loop is CASSHSRPRTGELFF. Here the CDR3 DNA reads TGCGCCAGCAGCCATTCCCGACCTAGGACCGGGGAGCTGTTTTTT. The J gene is TRBJ2-2, the V gene TRBV4-3; D gene unclear. The CDR3 runs 15 residues. Trimming pared 3 bases from V and 5 bases from J, leaving 13 bases between. Germline values: CDR1 LGHNA, CDR2 YSLEER.

This clone has a handful of counts. The chain uses TRBV5-1 and TRBJ1-1, with 7 bases lining up with TRBD1. V was pared by 4 bases and J by 6 bases, with 12 bases of the junction left unmatched. The germline CDR1 and CDR2 sequences are SGHRS and YFSETQ. This CDR3 is built from 15 residues. The CDR3 is CASSPSPGQAAEAFF. In nucleotides, the CDR3 is TGCGCCAGCAGCCCTAGCCCCGGACAGGCCGCTGAAGCTTTCTTT.

The chain has TRBV6-5 and TRBJ2-3, with 8 nucleotides matching TRBD2. This CDR3 is 15 amino acids long. V trimming: 6 bases; J trimming: 4 bases; junction bases outside the gene matches: 9. The V gene's germline CDR1 is MNHEY and CDR2 SVGAGI. The CDR3 sequence: CASRGAGDAPDTQYF. The DNA for the CDR3 is TGTGCCAGCAGAGGAGCGGGAGATGCGCCAGATACGCAGTATTTT.

This chain joins TRBV27 and TRBJ1-4; no firm D call. From germline, CDR1 is MNHEY and CDR2 SMNVEV (reference sequence). V was pared by 5 bases and J by 0 bases, with 10 bases between. The CDR3 sequence is 15 residues long. The CDR3 region has the DNA TGTGCCAGCAGTCCCCAACGAGCAACTAATGAAAAACTGTTTTTT. Its protein product is CASSPQRATNEKLFF.